This entry describes one T cell receptor beta chain. These data come from a study of technical replicates of blood from four donors. Clones were sequenced by immunoSEQ multiplex PCR, and TCRdb holds only the in-frame ones, with some missing. The table has 75,000 to 100,000 clones, about 95% seen once. Per germline, CDR1 LGHNA and CDR2 YNFKEQ. The CDR3 extends over 17 amino acids. Trimming took 6 bases from V and 1 from J; bases not matched to a gene: 10. What was sequenced was T cells isolated from PBMCs. The clonotype originates from a human donor in good health. The chain couples TRBV4-2 to TRBJ2-3; 10 positions agree with TRBD2. The CDR3 reads CASRQSDGLAGTDTQYF. Here the CDR3 DNA reads TGTGCCAGCAGGCAATCCGATGGACTAGCGGGCACAGATACGCAGTATTTT.